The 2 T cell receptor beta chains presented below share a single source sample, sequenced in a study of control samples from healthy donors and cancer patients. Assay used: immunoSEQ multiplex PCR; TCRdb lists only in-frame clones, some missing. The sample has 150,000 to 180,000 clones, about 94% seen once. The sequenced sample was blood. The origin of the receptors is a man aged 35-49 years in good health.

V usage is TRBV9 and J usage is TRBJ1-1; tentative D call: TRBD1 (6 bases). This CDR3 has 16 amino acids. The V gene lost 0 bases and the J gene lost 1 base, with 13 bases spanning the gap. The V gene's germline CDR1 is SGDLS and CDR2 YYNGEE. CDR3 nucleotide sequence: TGTGCCAGCAGCGTAGCTCCGACAGGCCGGAACACTGAAGCTTTCTTT. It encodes CASSVAPTGRNTEAFF.

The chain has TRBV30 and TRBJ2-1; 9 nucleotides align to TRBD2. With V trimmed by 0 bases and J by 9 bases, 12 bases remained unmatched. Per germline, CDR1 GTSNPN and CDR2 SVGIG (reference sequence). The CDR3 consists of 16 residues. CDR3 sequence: CAWSVEVGGGAVEQFF. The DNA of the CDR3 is TGTGCCTGGAGTGTGGAGGTTGGCGGGGGGGCCGTTGAGCAGTTCTTC.